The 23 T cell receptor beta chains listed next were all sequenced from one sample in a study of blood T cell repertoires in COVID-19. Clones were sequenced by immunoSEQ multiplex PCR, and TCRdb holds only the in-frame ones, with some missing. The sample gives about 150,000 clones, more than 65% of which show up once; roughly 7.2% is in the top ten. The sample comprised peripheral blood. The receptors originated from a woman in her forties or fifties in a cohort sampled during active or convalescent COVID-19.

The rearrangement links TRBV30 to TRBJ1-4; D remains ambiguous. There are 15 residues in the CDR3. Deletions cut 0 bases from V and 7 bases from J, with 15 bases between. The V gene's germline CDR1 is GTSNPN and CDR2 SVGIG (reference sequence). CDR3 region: CAWSVSGGHGEKLFF. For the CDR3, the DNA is TGTGCCTGGAGTGTCAGCGGCGGGCACGGTGAAAAACTGTTTTTT.

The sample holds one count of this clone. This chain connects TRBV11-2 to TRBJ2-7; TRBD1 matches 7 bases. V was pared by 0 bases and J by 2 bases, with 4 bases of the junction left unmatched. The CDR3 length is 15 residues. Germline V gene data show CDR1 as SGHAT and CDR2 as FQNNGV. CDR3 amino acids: CASSLEAGTAYEQYF. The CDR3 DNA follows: TGTGCCAGCAGCTTAGAGGCCGGGACAGCCTACGAGCAGTACTTC.

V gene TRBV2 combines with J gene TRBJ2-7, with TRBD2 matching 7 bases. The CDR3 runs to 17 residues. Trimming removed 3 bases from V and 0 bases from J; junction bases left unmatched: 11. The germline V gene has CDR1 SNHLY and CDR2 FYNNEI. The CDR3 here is CASSDLSSGTVSYEQYF. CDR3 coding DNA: TGTGCCAGCAGTGATCTCTCGAGCGGGACGGTCTCCTACGAGCAGTACTTC.

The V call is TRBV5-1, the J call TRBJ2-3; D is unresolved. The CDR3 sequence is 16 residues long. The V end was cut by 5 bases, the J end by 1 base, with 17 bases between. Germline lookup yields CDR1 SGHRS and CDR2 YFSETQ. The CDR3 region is CASRPKRTGGTDTQYF. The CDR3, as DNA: TGCGCCAGCAGACCGAAGCGAACGGGTGGCACAGATACGCAGTATTTT.

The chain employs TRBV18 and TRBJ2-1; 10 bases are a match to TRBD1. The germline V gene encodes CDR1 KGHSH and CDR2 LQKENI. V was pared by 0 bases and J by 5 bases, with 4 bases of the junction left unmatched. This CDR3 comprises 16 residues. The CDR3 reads CASSPPYGTGDNEQFF. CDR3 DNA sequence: TGTGCCAGCTCACCACCTTATGGGACAGGGGACAATGAGCAGTTCTTC.

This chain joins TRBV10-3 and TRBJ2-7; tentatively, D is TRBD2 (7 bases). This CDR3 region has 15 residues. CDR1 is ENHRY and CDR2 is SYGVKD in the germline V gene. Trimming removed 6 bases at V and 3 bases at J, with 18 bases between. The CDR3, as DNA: TGTGCCATCAGAACAGGGACTATGGGCGTCTACGAGCAGTACTTC. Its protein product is CAIRTGTMGVYEQYF.

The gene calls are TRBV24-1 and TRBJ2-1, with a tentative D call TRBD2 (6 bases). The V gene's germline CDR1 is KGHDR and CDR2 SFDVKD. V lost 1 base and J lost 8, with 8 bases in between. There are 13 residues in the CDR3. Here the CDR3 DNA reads TGTGCCACCAGTGATTTTGGCGGGGATGAGCAGTTCTTC. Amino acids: CATSDFGGDEQFF.

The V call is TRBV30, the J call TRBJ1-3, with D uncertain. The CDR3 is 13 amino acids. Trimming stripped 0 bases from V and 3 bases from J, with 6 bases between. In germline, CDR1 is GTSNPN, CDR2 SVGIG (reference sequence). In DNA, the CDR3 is TGTGCCTGGAGTGTCGCGCGTGGAAACACCATATATTTT. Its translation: CAWSVARGNTIYF.

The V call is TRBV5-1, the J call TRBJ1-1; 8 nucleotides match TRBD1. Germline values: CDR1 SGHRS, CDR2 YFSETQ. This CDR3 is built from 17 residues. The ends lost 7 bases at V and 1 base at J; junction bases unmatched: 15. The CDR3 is CASGSGRDRWGNTEAFF. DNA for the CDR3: TGCGCCAGCGGATCAGGGCGGGACAGGTGGGGGAACACTGAAGCTTTCTTT.

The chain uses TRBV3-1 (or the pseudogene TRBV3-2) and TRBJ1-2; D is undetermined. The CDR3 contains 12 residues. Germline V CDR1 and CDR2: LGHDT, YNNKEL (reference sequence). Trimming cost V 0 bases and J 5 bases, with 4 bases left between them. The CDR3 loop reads CASSQDRYGYTF. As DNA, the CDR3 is TGTGCCAGCAGCCAAGACAGGTATGGCTACACCTTC.

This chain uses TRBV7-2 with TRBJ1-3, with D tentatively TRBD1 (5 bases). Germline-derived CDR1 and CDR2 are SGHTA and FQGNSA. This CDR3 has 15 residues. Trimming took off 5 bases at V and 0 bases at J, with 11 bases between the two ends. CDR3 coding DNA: TGTGCCAGCAGCCCCAGGGCCTCCTCTGGAAACACCATATATTTT. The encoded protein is CASSPRASSGNTIYF.

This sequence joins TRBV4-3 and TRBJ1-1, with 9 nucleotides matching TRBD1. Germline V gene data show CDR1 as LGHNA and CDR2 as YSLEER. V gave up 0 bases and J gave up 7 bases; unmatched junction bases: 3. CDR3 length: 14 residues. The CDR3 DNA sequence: TGCGCCAGCAGCCAAGAACCGGGACAGGGTGAAGCTTTCTTT. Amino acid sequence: CASSQEPGQGEAFF.

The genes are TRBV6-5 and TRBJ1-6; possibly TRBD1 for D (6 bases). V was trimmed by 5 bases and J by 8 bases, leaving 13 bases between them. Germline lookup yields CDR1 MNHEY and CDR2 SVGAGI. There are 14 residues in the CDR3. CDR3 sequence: CASSQRGFDSPLHF. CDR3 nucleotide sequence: TGTGCCAGCAGTCAAAGGGGGTTTGATTCACCCCTCCACTTT.

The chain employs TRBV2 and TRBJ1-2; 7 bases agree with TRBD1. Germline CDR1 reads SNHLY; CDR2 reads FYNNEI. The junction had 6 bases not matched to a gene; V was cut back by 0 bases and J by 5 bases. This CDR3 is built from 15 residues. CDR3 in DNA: TGTGCCAGCAGTGAAGCGCCAGGGGGAAAATATGGCTACACCTTC. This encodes CASSEAPGGKYGYTF.

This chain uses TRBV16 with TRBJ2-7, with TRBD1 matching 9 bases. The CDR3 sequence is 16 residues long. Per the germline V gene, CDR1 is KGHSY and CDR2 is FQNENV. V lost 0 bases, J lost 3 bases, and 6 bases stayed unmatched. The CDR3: CASSQSWTGADYEQYF. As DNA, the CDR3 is TGTGCCAGCAGCCAATCCTGGACAGGGGCCGACTACGAGCAGTACTTC.

The CDR3 region is CASSQDVGRGNTGELFF. CDR3 DNA: TGCGCCAGCAGCCAAGATGTGGGCAGGGGAAACACCGGGGAGCTGTTTTTT. This rearrangement joins TRBV4-1 to TRBJ2-2, with D perhaps TRBD1 (6 bases). Germline loops: CDR1 MGHRA, CDR2 YSYEKL. Trimming pared 0 bases from V and 2 bases from J, leaving 13 bases between. There are 17 residues in the CDR3.

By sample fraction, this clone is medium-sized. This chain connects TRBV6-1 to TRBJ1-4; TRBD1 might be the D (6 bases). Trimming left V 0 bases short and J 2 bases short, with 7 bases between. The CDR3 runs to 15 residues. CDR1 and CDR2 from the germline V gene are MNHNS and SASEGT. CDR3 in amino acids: CASSEAQGTNEKLFF. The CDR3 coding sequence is TGTGCCAGCAGTGAAGCACAGGGTACTAATGAAAAACTGTTTTTT.

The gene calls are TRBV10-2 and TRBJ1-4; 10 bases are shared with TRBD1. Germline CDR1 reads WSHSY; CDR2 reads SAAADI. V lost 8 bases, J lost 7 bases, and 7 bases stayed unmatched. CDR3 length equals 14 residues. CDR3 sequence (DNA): TGCGCCAGCGGGGGACAGGGGTCGCGTGAAAAACTGTTTTTT. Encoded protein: CASGGQGSREKLFF.

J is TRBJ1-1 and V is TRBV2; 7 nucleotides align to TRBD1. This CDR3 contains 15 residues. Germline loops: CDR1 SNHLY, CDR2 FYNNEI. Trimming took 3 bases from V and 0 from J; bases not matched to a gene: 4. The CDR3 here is CASSDYRGLNTEAFF. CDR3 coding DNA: TGTGCCAGCAGTGACTACAGGGGCCTGAACACTGAAGCTTTCTTT.

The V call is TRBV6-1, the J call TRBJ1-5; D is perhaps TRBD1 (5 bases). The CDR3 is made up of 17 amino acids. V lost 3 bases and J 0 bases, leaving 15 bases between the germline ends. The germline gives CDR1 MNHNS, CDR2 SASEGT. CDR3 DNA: TGTGCCAGCAGTGACAGGGTCTGGGGCCATAGCAATCAGCCCCAGCATTTT. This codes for CASSDRVWGHSNQPQHF.

The CDR3 protein is CAIRPGQGARPQYF. The DNA of the CDR3 is TGTGCCATCAGGCCGGGACAGGGGGCTCGGCCCCAGTACTTC. The V call is TRBV10-3, the J call TRBJ2-5; 12 nucleotides match TRBD1. CDR3 length: 14 residues. Germline values: CDR1 ENHRY, CDR2 SYGVKD. Trimming cost V 6 bases and J 9 bases; bases outside gene matches: 8.

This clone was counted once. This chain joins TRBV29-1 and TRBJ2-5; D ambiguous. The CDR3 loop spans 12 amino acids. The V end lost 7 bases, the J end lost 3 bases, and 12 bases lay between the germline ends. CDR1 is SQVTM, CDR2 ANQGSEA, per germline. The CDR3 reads CSAKSAEETQYF. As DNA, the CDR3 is TGCAGCGCCAAATCGGCGGAAGAGACCCAGTACTTC.

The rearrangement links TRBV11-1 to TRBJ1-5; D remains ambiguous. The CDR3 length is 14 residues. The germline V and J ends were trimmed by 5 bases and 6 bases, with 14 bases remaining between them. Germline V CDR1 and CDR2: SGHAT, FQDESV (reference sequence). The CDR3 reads CASSLHLEAQPQHF. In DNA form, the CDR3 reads TGTGCCAGCAGCCTACACCTTGAGGCTCAGCCCCAGCATTTT.